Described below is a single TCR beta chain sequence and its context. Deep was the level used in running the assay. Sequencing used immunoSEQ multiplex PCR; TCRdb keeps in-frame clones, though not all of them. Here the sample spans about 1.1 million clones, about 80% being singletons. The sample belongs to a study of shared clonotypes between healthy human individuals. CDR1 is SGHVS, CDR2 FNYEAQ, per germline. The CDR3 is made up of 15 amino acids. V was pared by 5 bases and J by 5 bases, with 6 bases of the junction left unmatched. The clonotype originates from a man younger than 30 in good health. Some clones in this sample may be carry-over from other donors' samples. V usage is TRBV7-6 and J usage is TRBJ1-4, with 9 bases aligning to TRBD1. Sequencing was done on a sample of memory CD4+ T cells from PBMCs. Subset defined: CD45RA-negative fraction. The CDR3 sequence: CASSLDRGRNEKLFF. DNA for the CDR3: TGTGCCAGCAGCCTGGACAGGGGAAGGAATGAAAAACTGTTTTTT.